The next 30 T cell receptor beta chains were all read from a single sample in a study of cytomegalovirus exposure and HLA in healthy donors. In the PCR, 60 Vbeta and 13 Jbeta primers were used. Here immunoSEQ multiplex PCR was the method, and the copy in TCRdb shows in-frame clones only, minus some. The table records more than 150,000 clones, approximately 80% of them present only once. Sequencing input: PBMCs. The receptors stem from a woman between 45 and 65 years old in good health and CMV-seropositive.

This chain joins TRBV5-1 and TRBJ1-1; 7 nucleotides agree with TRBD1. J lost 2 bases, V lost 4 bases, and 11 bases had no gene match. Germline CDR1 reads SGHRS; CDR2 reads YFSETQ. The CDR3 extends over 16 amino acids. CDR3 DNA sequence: TGCGCCAGCAGCACCCAACAGGGGCCCCTTAACACTGAAGCTTTCTTT. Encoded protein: CASSTQQGPLNTEAFF. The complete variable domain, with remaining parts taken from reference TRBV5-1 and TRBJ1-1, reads KAGVTQTPRYLIKTRGQQVTLSCSPISGHRSVSWYQQTPGQGLQFLFEYFSETQRNKGNFPGRFSGRQFSNSRSEMNVSTLELGDSALYLCASSTQQGPLNTEAFFGQGTRLTVV.

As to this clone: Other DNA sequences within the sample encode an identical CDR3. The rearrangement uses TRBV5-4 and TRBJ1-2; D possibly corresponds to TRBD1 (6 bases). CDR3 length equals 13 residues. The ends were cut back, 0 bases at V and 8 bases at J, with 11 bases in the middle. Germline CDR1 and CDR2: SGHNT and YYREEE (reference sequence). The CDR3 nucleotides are TGTGCCAGCAGCTTGGCAGGGGTGGGCGGCTACACCTTC. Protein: CASSLAGVGGYTF.

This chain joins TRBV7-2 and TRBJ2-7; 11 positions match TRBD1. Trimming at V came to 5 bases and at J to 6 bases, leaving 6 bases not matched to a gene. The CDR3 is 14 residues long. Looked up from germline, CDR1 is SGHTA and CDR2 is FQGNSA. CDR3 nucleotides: TGTGCCAGCAGCCCGCCAGGGACAGGGGGCGAGCAGTACTTC. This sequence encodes CASSPPGTGGEQYF.

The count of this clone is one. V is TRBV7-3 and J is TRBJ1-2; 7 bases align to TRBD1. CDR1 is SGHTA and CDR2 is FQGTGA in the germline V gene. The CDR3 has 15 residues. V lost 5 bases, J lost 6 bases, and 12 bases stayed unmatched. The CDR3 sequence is CASSPRQGASDGYTF. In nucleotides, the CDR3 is TGTGCCAGCAGCCCACGACAGGGTGCCTCAGATGGCTACACCTTC.

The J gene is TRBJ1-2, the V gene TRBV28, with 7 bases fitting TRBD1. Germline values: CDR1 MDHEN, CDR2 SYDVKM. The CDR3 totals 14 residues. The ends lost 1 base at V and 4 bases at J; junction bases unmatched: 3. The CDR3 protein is CASSLSDRAYGYTF. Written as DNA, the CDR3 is TGTGCCAGCAGTTTATCCGACAGGGCCTATGGCTACACCTTC.

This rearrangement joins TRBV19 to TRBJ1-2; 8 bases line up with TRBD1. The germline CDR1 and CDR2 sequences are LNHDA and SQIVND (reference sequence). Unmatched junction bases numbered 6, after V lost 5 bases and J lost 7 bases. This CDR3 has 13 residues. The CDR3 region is CASSPDRGGGYTF. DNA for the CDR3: TGTGCCAGTAGTCCTGACAGGGGTGGTGGCTACACCTTC.

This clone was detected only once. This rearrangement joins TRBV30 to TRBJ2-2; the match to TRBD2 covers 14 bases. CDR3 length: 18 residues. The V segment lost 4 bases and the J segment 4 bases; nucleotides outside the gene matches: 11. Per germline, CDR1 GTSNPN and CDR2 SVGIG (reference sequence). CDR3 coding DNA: TGTGCCTGGAAACGACTAGCGGGAGGGACCCGACGCACCGGGGAGCTGTTTTTT. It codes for CAWKRLAGGTRRTGELFF. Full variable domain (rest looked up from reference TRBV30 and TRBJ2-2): SQTIHQWPATLVQPVGSPLSLECTVEGTSNPNLYWYRQAAGRGLQLLFYSVGIGQISSEVPQNLSASRPQDRQFILSSKKLLLSDSGFYLCAWKRLAGGTRRTGELFFGEGSRLTVL.

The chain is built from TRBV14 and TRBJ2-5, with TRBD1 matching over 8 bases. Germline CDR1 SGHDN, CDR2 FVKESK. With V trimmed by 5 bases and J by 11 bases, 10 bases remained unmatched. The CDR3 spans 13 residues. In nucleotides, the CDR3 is TGTGCCAGCAGCGTACCGTGGGACAGGACGCAGTACTTC. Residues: CASSVPWDRTQYF.

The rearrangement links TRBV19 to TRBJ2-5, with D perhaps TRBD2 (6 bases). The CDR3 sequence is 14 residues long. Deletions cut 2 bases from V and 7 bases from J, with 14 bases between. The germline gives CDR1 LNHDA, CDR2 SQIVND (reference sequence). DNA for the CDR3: TGTGCCAGTAGTATACAGGCGGGGAGAGGGACCCAGTACTTC. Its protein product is CASSIQAGRGTQYF.

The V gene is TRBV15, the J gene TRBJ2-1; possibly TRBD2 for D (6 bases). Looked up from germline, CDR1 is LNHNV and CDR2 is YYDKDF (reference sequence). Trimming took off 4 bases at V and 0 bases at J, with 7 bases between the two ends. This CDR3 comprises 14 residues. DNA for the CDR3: TGTGCCACCAGCAACGGGGGCTCCTACAATGAGCAGTTCTTC. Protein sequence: CATSNGGSYNEQFF.

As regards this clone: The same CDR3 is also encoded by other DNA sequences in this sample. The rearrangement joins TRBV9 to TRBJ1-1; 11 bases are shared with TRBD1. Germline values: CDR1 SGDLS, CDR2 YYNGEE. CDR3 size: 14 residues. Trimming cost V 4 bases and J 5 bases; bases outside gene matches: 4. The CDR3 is CASSFGTGGTEAFF. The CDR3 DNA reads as TGTGCCAGCAGCTTTGGGACAGGGGGAACTGAAGCTTTCTTT.

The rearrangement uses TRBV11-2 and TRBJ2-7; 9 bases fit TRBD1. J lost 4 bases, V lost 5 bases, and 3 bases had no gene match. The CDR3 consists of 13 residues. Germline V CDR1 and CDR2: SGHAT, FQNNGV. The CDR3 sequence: CASSRDREYEQYF. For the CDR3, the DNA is TGTGCCAGCAGCCGGGACAGGGAATACGAGCAGTACTTC.

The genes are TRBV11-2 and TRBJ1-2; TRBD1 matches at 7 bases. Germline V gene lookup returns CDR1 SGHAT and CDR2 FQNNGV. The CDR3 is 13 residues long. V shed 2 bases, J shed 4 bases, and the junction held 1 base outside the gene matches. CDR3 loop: CASSLYRGYGYTF. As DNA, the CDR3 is TGTGCCAGCAGCTTATACAGGGGCTATGGCTACACCTTC.

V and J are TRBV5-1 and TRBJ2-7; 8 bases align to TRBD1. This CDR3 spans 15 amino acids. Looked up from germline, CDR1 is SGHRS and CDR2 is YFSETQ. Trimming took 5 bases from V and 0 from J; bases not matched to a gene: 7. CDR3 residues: CASRVQGVSSYEQYF. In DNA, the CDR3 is TGCGCCAGCAGAGTACAGGGGGTCTCCTCCTACGAGCAGTACTTC.

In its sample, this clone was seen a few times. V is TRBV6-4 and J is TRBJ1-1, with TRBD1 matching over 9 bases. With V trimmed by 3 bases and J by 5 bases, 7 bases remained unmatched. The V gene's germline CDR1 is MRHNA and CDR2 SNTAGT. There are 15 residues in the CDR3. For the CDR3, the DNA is TGTGCCAGCAGTGAAATGGGACAGGGCTTGACTGAAGCTTTCTTT. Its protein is CASSEMGQGLTEAFF.

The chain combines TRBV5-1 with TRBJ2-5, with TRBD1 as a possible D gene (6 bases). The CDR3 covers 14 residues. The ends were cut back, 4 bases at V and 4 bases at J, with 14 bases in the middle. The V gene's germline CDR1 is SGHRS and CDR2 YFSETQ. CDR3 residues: CASSLRQTGETQYF. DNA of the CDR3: TGCGCCAGCAGCCTTCGACAGACAGGAGAGACCCAGTACTTC.

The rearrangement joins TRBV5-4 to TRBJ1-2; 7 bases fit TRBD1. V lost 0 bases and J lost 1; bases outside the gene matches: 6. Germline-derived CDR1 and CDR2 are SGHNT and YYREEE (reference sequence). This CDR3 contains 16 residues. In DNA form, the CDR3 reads TGTGCCAGCAGCTTGGGGGGACAGATTAGTAACTATGGCTACACCTTC. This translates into CASSLGGQISNYGYTF.

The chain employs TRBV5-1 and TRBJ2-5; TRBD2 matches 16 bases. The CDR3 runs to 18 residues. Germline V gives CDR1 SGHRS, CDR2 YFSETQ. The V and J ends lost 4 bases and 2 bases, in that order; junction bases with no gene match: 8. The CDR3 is CASSPGLAGGLVQETQYF. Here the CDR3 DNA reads TGCGCCAGCAGCCCGGGACTAGCGGGAGGGTTAGTACAAGAGACCCAGTACTTC.

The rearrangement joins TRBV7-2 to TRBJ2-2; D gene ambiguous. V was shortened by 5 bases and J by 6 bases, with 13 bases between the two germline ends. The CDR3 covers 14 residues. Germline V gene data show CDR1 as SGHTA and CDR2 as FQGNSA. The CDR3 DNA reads TGTGCCAGCAGCCCCAAAGCAGGCGCCGGGGAGCTGTTTTTT. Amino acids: CASSPKAGAGELFF.

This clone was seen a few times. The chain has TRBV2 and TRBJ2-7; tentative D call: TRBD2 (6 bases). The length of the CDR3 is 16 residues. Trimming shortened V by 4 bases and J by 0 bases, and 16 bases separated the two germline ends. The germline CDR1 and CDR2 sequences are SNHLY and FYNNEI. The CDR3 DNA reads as TGTGCCAGCAGTGGACCGGAGGGTTACGACTCCTACGAGCAGTACTTC. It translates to CASSGPEGYDSYEQYF.

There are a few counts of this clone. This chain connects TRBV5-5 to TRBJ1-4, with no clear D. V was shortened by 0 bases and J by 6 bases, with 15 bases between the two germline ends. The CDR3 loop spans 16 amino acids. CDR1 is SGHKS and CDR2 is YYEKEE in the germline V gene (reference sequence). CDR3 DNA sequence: TGTGCCAGCAGCTTGGTAGCCGGAGGTGGGGATGAAAAACTGTTTTTT. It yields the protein CASSLVAGGGDEKLFF.

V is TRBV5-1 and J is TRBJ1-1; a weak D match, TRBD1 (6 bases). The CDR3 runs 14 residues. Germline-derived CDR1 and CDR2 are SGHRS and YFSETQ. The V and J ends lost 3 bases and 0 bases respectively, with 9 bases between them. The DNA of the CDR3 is TGCGCCAGCAGCTCGCAGGGGATGAACACTGAAGCTTTCTTT. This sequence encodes CASSSQGMNTEAFF.

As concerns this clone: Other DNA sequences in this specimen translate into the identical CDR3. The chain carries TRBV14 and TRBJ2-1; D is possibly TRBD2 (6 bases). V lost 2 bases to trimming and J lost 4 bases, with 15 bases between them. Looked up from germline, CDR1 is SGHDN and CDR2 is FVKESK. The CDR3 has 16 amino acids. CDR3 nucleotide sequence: TGTGCCAGCAGCCAAATTTACGGGACTGGGTACAATGAGCAGTTCTTC. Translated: CASSQIYGTGYNEQFF. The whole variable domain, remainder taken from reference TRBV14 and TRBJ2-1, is EAGVTQFPSHSVIEKGQTVTLRCDPISGHDNLYWYRRVMGKEIKFLLHFVKESKQDESGMPNNRFLAERTGGTYSTLKVQPAELEDSGVYFCASSQIYGTGYNEQFFGPGTRLTVL.

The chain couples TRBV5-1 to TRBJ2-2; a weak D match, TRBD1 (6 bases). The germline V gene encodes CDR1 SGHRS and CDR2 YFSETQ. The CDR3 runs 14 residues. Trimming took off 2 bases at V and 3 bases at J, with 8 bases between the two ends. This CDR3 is CASSLGGDTGELFF. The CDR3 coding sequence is TGCGCCAGCAGCTTAGGGGGAGACACCGGGGAGCTGTTTTTT.

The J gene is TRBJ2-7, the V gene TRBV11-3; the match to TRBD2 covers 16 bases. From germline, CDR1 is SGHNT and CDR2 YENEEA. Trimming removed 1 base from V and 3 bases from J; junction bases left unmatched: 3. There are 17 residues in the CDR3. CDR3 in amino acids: CASSLAGLAGGRYEQYF. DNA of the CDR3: TGTGCCAGCAGCTTAGCGGGACTAGCGGGGGGGCGCTACGAGCAGTACTTC.

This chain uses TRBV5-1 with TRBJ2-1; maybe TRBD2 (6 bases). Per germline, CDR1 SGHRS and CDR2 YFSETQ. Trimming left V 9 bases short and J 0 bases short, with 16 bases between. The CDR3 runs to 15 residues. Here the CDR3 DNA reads TGCGCCACATCCCTGGGGGGAGGCTCCTACAATGAGCAGTTCTTC. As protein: CATSLGGGSYNEQFF.

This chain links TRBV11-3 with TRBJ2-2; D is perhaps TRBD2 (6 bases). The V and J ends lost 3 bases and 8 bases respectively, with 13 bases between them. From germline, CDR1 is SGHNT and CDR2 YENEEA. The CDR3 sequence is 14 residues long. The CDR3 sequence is CASSFEGGLGELFF. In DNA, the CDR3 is TGTGCCAGCAGCTTCGAGGGAGGTCTGGGGGAGCTGTTTTTT.

The CDR3 here is CALKVRGRNEQYF. The CDR3 DNA reads TGTGCCTTAAAGGTCAGGGGAAGGAACGAGCAGTACTTC. The rearrangement uses TRBV6-4 and TRBJ2-7, with D possibly matching TRBD1 (6 bases). Germline CDR1 is MRHNA and CDR2 is SNTAGT. V lost 11 bases to trimming and J lost 5 bases, with 19 bases between them. This CDR3 region has 13 residues.

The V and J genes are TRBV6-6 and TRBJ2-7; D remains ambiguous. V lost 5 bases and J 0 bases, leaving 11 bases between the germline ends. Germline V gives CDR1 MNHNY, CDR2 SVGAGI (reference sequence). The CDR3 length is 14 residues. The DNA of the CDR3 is TGTGCCAGCAGTCTACCCCCTAGCTCCTACGAGCAGTACTTC. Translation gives CASSLPPSSYEQYF.

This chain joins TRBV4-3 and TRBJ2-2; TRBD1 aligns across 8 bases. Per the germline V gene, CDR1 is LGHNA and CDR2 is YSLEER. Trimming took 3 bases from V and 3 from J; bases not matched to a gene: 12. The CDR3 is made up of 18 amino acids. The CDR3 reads CASSHFGRTGSDTGELFF. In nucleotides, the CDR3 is TGCGCCAGCAGCCATTTTGGTCGGACAGGGTCGGACACCGGGGAGCTGTTTTTT.